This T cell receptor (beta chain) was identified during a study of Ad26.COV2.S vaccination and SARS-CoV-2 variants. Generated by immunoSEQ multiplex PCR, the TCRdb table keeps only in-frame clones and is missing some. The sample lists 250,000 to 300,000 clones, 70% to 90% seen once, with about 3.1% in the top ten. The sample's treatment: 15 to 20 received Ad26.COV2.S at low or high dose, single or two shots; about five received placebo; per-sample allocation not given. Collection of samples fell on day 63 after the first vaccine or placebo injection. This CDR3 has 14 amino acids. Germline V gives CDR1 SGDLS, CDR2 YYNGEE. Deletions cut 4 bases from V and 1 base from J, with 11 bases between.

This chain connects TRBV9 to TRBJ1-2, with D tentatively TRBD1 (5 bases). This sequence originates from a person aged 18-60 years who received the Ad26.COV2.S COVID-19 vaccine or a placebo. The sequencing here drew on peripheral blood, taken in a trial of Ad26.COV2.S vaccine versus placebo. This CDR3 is CASSPQGFNYGYTF. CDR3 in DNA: TGTGCCAGCAGCCCCCAGGGTTTTAACTATGGCTACACCTTC.